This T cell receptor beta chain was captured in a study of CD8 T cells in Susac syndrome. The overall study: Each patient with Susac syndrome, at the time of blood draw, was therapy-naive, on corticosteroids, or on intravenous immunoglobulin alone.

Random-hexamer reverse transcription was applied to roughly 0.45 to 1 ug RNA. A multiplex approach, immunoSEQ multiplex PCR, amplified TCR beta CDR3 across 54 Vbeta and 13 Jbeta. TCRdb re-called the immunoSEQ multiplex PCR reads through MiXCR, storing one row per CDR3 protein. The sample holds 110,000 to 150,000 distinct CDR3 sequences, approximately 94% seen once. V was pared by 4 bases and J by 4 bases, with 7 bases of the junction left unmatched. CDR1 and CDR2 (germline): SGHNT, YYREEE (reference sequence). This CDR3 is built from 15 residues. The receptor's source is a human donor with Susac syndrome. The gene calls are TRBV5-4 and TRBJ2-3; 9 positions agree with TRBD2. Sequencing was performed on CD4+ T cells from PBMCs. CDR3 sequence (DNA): TGTGCCAGCAGCACGGTAGCGGGAGTGCCAGATACGCAGTATTTT. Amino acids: CASSTVAGVPDTQYF.